These 8 T cell receptor beta chains were sequenced from one sample in a study of blood T cell repertoires in COVID-19. Sequencing used immunoSEQ multiplex PCR; TCRdb keeps in-frame clones, though not all of them. The table has around 100,000 clones, around nine tenths seen once. Input material: peripheral blood. The source of these receptors is a human donor in a cohort sampled during active COVID-19.

The J gene is TRBJ2-2, the V gene TRBV28; D may be TRBD2 (6 bases). The germline V gene encodes CDR1 MDHEN and CDR2 SYDVKM. This CDR3 has 19 residues. V lost 5 bases to trimming and J lost 1 base, with 23 bases between them. The CDR3 spells CASSPRIQRLALNTGELFF. CDR3 in DNA: TGTGCCAGCAGTCCCCGGATTCAACGGCTAGCGTTGAACACCGGGGAGCTGTTTTTT.

This clone has only one observation. J is TRBJ2-2 and V is TRBV29-1; D uncertain. Germline V gene data show CDR1 as SQVTM and CDR2 as ANQGSEA. The CDR3 length is 13 residues. V was shortened by 3 bases and J by 8 bases, with 13 bases between the two germline ends. CDR3 residues: CSVEFFSGGELFF. As DNA, the CDR3 is TGCAGCGTTGAGTTTTTCTCCGGGGGGGAGCTGTTTTTT.

This chain links TRBV18 with TRBJ2-3; TRBD2 matches 9 bases. Trimming at V came to 3 bases and at J to 2 bases, leaving 18 bases not matched to a gene. The CDR3 is made up of 20 amino acids. Germline CDR1 is KGHSH and CDR2 is LQKENI. The CDR3 DNA reads as TGTGCCAGCTCACCGGCCGGGACAGTGACGACTAGCGGCCCCACAGATACGCAGTATTTT. Encoded protein: CASSPAGTVTTSGPTDTQYF.

The chain uses TRBV18 and TRBJ2-2; D remains ambiguous. Trimming cost V 1 base and J 1 base, with 4 bases left between them. CDR3 length equals 14 residues. The germline CDR1 and CDR2 sequences are KGHSH and LQKENI. In nucleotides, the CDR3 is TGTGCCAGCTCACCACTCCTGAACACCGGGGAGCTGTTTTTT. It yields the protein CASSPLLNTGELFF. The full variable domain, rest sourced from reference TRBV18 and TRBJ2-2, is NAGVMQNPRHLVRRRGQEARLRCSPMKGHSHVYWYRQLPEEGLKFMVYLQKENIIDESGMPKERFSAEFPKEGPSILRIQQVVRGDSAAYFCASSPLLNTGELFFGEGSRLTVL.

The chain carries TRBV4-3 and TRBJ2-5, with TRBD1 as a possible D gene (5 bases). V lost 0 bases to trimming and J lost 5 bases, with 13 bases between them. The germline V gene encodes CDR1 LGHNA and CDR2 YSLEER. CDR3 length: 15 residues. In nucleotides, the CDR3 is TGCGCCAGCAGCCAAGATGGCAGGGTGGGGGAGACCCAGTACTTC. Translated, it gives CASSQDGRVGETQYF.

V and J are TRBV11-3 and TRBJ2-2; D unclear. Per germline, CDR1 SGHNT and CDR2 YENEEA. The CDR3 consists of 14 residues. V was pared by 4 bases and J by 2 bases, with 8 bases between. The CDR3: CASSWRGNTGELFF. The CDR3, as DNA: TGTGCCAGCAGCTGGCGCGGAAACACCGGGGAGCTGTTTTTT.

CDR3 loop: CASSMTGPGELFF. The DNA for the CDR3 is TGTGCCAGTAGTATGACAGGCCCCGGGGAGCTGTTTTTT. V usage is TRBV19 and J usage is TRBJ2-2, with TRBD1 as a possible D gene (6 bases). This CDR3 spans 13 amino acids. Germline V lookup: CDR1 LNHDA, CDR2 SQIVND (reference sequence). V was cut by 3 bases and J by 6 bases, with 8 bases left in between.

The V call is TRBV5-5, the J call TRBJ2-1, with D possibly TRBD1 on 6 matching bases. The CDR3 consists of 15 residues. CDR1 SGHKS and CDR2 YYEKEE come from the germline V gene (reference sequence). Trimming pared 3 bases from V and 1 base from J, leaving 11 bases between. CDR3 amino acids: CASSWGLGSYNEQFF. CDR3 sequence (DNA): TGTGCCAGCAGCTGGGGGCTAGGATCCTACAATGAGCAGTTCTTC. The full variable domain, rest sourced from reference TRBV5-5 and TRBJ2-1, is DAGVTQSPTHLIKTRGQQVTLRCSPISGHKSVSWYQQVLGQGPQFIFQYYEKEERGRGNFPDRFSARQFPNYSSELNVNALLLGDSALYLCASSWGLGSYNEQFFGPGTRLTVL.